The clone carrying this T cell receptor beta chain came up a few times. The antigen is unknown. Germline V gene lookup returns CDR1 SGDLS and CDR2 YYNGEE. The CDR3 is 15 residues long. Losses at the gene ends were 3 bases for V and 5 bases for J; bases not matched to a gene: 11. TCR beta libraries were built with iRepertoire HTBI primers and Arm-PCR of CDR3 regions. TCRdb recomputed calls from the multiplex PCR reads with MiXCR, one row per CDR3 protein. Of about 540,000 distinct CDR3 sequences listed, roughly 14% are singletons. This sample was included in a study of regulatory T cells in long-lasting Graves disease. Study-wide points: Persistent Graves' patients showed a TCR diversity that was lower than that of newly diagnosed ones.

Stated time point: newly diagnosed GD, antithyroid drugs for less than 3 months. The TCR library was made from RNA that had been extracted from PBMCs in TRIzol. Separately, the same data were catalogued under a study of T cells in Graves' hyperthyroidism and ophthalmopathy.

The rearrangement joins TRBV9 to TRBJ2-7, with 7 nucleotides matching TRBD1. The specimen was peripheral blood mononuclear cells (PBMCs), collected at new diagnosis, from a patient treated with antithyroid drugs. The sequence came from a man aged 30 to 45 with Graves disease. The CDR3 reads CASSASPGQMNEQYF. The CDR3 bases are TGTGCCAGCAGCGCTTCCCCGGGACAGATGAACGAGCAGTACTTC.